The entry below gives a single TCR beta chain sequence along with its context. The data were taken from a study of blood T cell repertoires in COVID-19. On the study more broadly: COVID-19 samples collected from the United States, Italy and Spain covered acute and convalescent phases.

The V gene lost 2 bases and the J gene lost 5 bases, with 6 bases spanning the gap. The CDR3 is 12 amino acids. Germline loops: CDR1 LGHNA, CDR2 YNFKEQ. In the authors' methods: From reference gene primer amplification, estimates of nucleated cell counts were derived. Assay used: immunoSEQ multiplex PCR; TCRdb lists only in-frame clones, some missing. V and J calls and clone size are given by that table; D and trimming were obtained from the DNA. The table lists about 130,000 clones, less than 90% of them singletons. Sequenced material: peripheral blood. The chain couples TRBV4-2 to TRBJ2-5; D gene unclear. This receptor was taken from a man older than 75 with active or convalescent COVID-19. In nucleotides, the CDR3 is TGTGCCAGCAGCCAACCCTCGGAGACCCAGTACTTC. This gives the protein CASSQPSETQYF.